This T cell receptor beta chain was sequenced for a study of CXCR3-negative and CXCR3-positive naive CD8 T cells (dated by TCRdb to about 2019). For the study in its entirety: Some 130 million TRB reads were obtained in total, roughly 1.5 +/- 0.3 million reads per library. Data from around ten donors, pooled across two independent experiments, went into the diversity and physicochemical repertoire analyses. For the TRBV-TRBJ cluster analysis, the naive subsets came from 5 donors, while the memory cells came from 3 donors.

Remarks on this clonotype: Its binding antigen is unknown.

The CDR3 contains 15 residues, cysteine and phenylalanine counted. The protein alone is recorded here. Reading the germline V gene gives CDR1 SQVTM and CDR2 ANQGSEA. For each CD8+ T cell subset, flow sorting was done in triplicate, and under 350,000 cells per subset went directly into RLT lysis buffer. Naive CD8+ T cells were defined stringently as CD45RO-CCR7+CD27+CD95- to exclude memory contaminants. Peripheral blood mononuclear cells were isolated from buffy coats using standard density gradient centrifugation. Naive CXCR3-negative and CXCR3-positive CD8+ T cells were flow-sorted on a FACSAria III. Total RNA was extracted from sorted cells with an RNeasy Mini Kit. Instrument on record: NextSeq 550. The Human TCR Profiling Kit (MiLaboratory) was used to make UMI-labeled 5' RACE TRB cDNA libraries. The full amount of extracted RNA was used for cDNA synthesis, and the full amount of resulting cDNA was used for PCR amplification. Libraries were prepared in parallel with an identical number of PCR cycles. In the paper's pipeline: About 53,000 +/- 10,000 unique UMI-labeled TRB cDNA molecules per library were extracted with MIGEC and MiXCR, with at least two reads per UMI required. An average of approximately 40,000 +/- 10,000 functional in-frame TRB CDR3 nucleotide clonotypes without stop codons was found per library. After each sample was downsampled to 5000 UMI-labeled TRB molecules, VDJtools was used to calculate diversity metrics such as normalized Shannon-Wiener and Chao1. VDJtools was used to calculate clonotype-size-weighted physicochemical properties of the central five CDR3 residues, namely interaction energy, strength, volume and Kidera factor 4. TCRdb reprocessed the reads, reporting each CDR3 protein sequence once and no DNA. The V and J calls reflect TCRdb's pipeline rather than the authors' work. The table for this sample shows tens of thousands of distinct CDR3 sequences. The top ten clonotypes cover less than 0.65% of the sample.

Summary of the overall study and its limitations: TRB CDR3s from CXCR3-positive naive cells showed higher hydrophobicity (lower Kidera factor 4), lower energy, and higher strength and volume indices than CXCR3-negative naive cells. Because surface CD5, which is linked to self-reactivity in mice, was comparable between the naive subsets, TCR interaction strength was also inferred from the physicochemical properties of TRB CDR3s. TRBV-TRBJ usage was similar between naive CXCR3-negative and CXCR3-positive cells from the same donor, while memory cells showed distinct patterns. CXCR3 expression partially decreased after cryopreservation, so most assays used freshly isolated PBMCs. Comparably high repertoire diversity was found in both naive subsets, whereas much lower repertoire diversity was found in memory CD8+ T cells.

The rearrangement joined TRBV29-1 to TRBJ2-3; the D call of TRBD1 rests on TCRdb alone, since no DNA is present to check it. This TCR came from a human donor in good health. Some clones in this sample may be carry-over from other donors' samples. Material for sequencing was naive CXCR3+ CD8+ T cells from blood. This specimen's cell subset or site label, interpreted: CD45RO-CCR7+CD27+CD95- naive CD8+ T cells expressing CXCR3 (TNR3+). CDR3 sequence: CSGHDRDVGTDTQYF.